Included here is one TCR beta chain sequence, with context. Its specificity is not known. This CDR3 comprises 18 residues. V shed 7 bases and J shed 1 base, with 19 bases lying between them. Germline CDR1 reads KGHDR; CDR2 reads SFDVKD. Lysates of CMV-infected fibroblasts at roughly 10 ug/mL stimulated these cells. Responding CD4+ T cells were sorted by upregulation of both CD40 ligand and CD69. The immunoSEQ assay was version 4, run in survey mode. Method: immunoSEQ multiplex PCR; TCRdb's copy keeps in-frame clones and lacks some. The sample lists about 17,000 clones; less than 70% were seen once. This record belongs to a study of persistence of HIV-infected CD4 T cells.

This receptor was taken from an adult woman with HIV who was CMV-seropositive. The source material was CD4+ T cells sorted from PBMCs after roughly 20-hour stimulation, sampled from a patient who received antiretroviral therapy. This sequence joins TRBV24-1 and TRBJ2-6, with D uncertain. Here the CDR3 DNA reads TGTGCCACCAGCCACAGACCCACAACCCTATCTGGGGCCAACGTCCTGACTTTC. Translation gives CATSHRPTTLSGANVLTF.